Listed here is a single T cell receptor beta chain. In germline, CDR1 is SEHNR, CDR2 FQNEAQ (reference sequence). The germline V and J ends were trimmed by 1 base and 0 bases, with 10 bases remaining between them. The CDR3 is 15 amino acids. Method: immunoSEQ multiplex PCR; TCRdb's copy keeps in-frame clones and lacks some. Among 200,000 or so clones listed, 85% to 95% were seen once. These data belong to a study of cytomegalovirus exposure and HLA in healthy donors. Looking at the study overall: The platform used for the 95 to 150 validation repertoires matched that of the roughly 670 first-cohort repertoires, a later analysis reported.

The sequence was obtained from a woman aged 18 to 35 in good health and CMV-seronegative. The chain links TRBV7-9 to TRBJ2-7; D is possibly TRBD1 (6 bases). The sample taken for sequencing was PBMCs. The CDR3 spells CASSLEGVPSYEQYF. The DNA of the CDR3 is TGTGCCAGCAGCTTAGAGGGGGTCCCCTCCTACGAGCAGTACTTC.